This T cell receptor (beta chain) was recorded in a study of control samples from healthy donors and cancer patients. Clones were read by immunoSEQ multiplex PCR, and TCRdb kept only the in-frame ones, dropping some. The sample yields roughly 170,000 clones, about 86% seen once. The CDR3 length is 15 residues. V shed 2 bases and J shed 7 bases, with 12 bases lying between them. In germline, CDR1 is MNHNS, CDR2 SASEGT. This clonotype originated in a woman under 40 in good health. The V and J genes are TRBV6-1 and TRBJ1-6; no firm D call. Sequencing was performed on blood. The CDR3 coding sequence is TGTGCCAGCAGTGAATATGGATACGGCAATTCACCCCTCCACTTT. It codes for CASSEYGYGNSPLHF.